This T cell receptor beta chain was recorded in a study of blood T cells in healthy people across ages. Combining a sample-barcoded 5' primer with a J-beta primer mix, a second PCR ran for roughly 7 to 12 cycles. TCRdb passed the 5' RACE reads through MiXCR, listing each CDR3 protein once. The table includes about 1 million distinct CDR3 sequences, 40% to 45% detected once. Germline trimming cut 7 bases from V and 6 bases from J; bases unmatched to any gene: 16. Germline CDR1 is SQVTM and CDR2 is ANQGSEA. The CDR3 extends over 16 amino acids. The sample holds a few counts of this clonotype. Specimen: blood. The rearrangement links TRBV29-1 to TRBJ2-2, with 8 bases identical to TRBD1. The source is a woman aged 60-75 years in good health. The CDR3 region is CSAERNRGFSPGELFF. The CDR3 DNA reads TGCAGCGCCGAACGCAACAGGGGGTTTAGTCCCGGGGAGCTGTTTTTT.